The 2 T cell receptor beta chains below were found in one sample sequenced in a study of regulatory T cells in long-lasting Graves disease. Relying on iRepertoire HTBI primers and Arm-PCR of CDR3 regions, the team built TCR beta libraries. TCRdb used MiXCR to reprocess the multiplex PCR reads, holding one entry per CDR3 protein. The sample includes about 420,000 distinct CDR3 sequences, about a sixth of them seen just once. Time point meaning: newly diagnosed GD, antithyroid drugs for less than 3 months. The TCR library was made from RNA that had been extracted from PBMCs in TRIzol. These data were likewise used in another study, on T cells in Graves' hyperthyroidism and ophthalmopathy.

The source was peripheral blood mononuclear cells (PBMCs), collected at new diagnosis, from a patient treated with antithyroid drugs. The receptors were sampled from a woman aged 18-29 years with Graves disease.

In its sample, this clonotype was seen many times. The chain employs TRBV7-9 and TRBJ1-4; D ambiguous. Germline loops: CDR1 SEHNR, CDR2 FQNEAQ (reference sequence). CDR3 length: 15 residues. V lost 2 bases and J lost 2, with 9 bases in between. CDR3 DNA sequence: TGTGCCAGCAGCTTAAACGGGGTTACTAATGAAAAACTGTTTTTT. Protein: CASSLNGVTNEKLFF.

This clonotype was counted ten times or more. The chain links TRBV7-9 to TRBJ2-1; tentatively, D is TRBD2 (5 bases). Trimming left V 2 bases short and J 3 bases short, with 17 bases between. The CDR3 contains 17 residues. Germline assignment: CDR1 SEHNR and CDR2 FQNEAQ (reference sequence). CDR3 protein: CASSLLPRGVGYNEQFF. The CDR3 coding sequence is TGTGCCAGCAGCTTACTCCCCCGGGGTGTGGGCTACAATGAGCAGTTCTTC.